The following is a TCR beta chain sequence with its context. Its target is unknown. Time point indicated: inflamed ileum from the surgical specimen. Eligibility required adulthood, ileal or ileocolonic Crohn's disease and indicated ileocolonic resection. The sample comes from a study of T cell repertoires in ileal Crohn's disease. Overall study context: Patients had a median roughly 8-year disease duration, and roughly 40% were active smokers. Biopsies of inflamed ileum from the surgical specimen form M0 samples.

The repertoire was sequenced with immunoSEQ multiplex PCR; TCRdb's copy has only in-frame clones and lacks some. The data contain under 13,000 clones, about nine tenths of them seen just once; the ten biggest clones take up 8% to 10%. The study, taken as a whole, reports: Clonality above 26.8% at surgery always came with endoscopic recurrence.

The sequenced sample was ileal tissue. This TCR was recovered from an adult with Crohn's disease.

The CDR3 nucleotides read TGTGCCAGCAGCTTAGGGCTAGCGCGCGGGGAGCTGTTTTTT. Its protein product is CASSLGLARGELFF. The genes are TRBV7-3 and TRBJ2-2, with D possibly matching TRBD2 (6 bases). There are 14 residues in the CDR3. Trimming cost V 2 bases and J 7 bases, with 11 bases left between them. Germline CDR1 reads SGHTA; CDR2 reads FQGTGA.